A single sample is the source of the 19 T cell receptor beta chains below, sequenced in a study of spatial heterogeneity in lung cancer. TCRdb re-derived calls from the 5' RACE reads in MiXCR, one entry per CDR3 protein. Of about 38,000 distinct CDR3 sequences in the sample, 7.5% were seen once. Indicated time point: sample taken at primary tumor resection. The material sequenced was PBMCs, taken at surgery. These receptors all stem from a male donor with early-stage non-small cell lung cancer.

The genes are TRBV4-1 and TRBJ2-3; D could derive from TRBD1 or TRBD2 (5 bases each). V was clipped by 1 base and J by 3 bases, with 23 bases between them. Germline lookup yields CDR1 MGHRA and CDR2 YSYEKL. This CDR3 contains 19 residues. The CDR3 nucleotides read TGCGCCAGCAGCCAAGGACGGATACTAGGGGTTGGTAGAACAGATACGCAGTATTTT. Translated, it gives CASSQGRILGVGRTDTQYF.

This clonotype has at least ten counts. The chain is built from TRBV6-1 and TRBJ2-1; tentative D call: TRBD2 (5 bases). Germline V gene data show CDR1 as MNHNS and CDR2 as SASEGT. This CDR3 is 12 amino acids long. V lost 6 bases, J lost 6 bases, and 9 bases lay in between. In DNA, the CDR3 is TGTGCCAGCAGACTAGTGGTCAATGAGCAGTTCTTC. Translating gives CASRLVVNEQFF.

Many counts were recorded for this clonotype. The chain employs TRBV20-1 and TRBJ2-3; tentatively, D is TRBD2 (6 bases). The CDR3 sequence is 14 residues long. In germline, CDR1 is DFQATT, CDR2 SNEGSKA (reference sequence). V gave up 5 bases and J gave up 2 bases, with 14 bases separating them. The CDR3 DNA reads TGCAGTGCTGGGGCCGGGACTTTCACAGATACGCAGTATTTT. Amino acids: CSAGAGTFTDTQYF.

This clonotype was observed many times. This chain joins TRBV24-1 and TRBJ1-3; D gene uncertain. The CDR3 has 12 amino acids. Germline loops: CDR1 KGHDR, CDR2 SFDVKD. Trimming shortened V by 4 bases and J by 3 bases, and 3 bases separated the two germline ends. The CDR3 region is CATSDFGNTIYF. CDR3 coding DNA: TGTGCCACCAGTGACTTTGGAAACACCATATATTTT.

This clonotype was recorded at least ten times. The chain links TRBV7-9 to TRBJ2-4, with D perhaps being TRBD1 or TRBD2 (6 bases each). The germline V and J ends were trimmed by 5 bases and 0 bases, with 17 bases remaining between them. Germline V gene lookup returns CDR1 SEHNR and CDR2 FQNEAQ (reference sequence). The CDR3 loop spans 17 amino acids. The CDR3 loop is CASSQRGGGRAKNIQYF. The CDR3, as DNA: TGTGCCAGCAGCCAACGCGGAGGGGGGAGAGCCAAAAACATTCAGTACTTC.

The rearrangement joins TRBV7-6 to TRBJ2-1, with D unclear. This CDR3 is 15 amino acids long. V lost 6 bases, J lost 0 bases, and 12 bases lay in between. Germline CDR1 SGHVS, CDR2 FNYEAQ. The CDR3 nucleotides are TGTGCCAGCAGTTCGGACCGGAGCTCCTACAATGAGCAGTTCTTC. This encodes CASSSDRSSYNEQFF.

This clonotype came up once. A much larger clone lies one base from this, so it may be a read error. The genes are TRBV3-1 and TRBJ2-1; 8 bases align to TRBD1. Trimming removed 6 bases from V and 8 bases from J; junction bases left unmatched: 6. The CDR3 is 13 amino acids. Germline V gives CDR1 LGHDT, CDR2 YNNKEL (reference sequence). In DNA form, the CDR3 reads TGTGCCAGCAGGGGACAGGTCCCCCATGAGCAGTTCTTC. Translating gives CASRGQVPHEQFF.

This clonotype occurred many times. For the CDR3, the DNA is TGCGCCAGCAGCCAACAAAGGGGCGGGGAGCTGTTTTTT. Its protein is CASSQQRGGELFF. The V call is TRBV4-3, the J call TRBJ2-2; D possibly corresponds to TRBD1 (5 bases). This CDR3 is 13 amino acids long. Trimming took off 2 bases at V and 7 bases at J, with 8 bases between the two ends. CDR1 and CDR2 (germline): LGHNA, YSLEER.

This clonotype was seen at least ten times. V is TRBV5-1 and J is TRBJ1-4, with D possibly matching TRBD1 (6 bases). Germline CDR1 and CDR2: SGHRS and YFSETQ. The CDR3 runs to 14 residues. The V end lost 0 bases, the J end lost 6 bases, and 9 bases lay between the germline ends. CDR3 sequence reads: CASSLEQGYEKLFF. DNA of the CDR3: TGCGCCAGCAGCTTGGAACAGGGCTATGAAAAACTGTTTTTT.

This rearrangement joins TRBV18 to TRBJ2-1; no clear D gene. The length of the CDR3 is 12 residues. Germline CDR1 KGHSH, CDR2 LQKENI. V lost 6 bases and J lost 8, with 11 bases in between. The CDR3 DNA reads as TGTGCCAGCTCGCGACAAGAGTATGAGCAGTTCTTC. Protein product: CASSRQEYEQFF.

This clonotype occurred a few times. The rearrangement uses TRBV20-1 and TRBJ1-5, with 8 bases identical to TRBD1. V dropped 6 bases and J dropped 2; count of bases not matched to a gene: 6. CDR1 and CDR2 (germline): DFQATT, SNEGSKA (reference sequence). CDR3 length: 14 amino acids. CDR3 in amino acids: CSAGQGGGNQPQHF. Here the CDR3 DNA reads TGCAGTGCCGGACAGGGCGGCGGCAATCAGCCCCAGCATTTT.

This clonotype has ten or more counts. The chain carries TRBV20-1 and TRBJ2-1; D remains ambiguous. V was trimmed by 1 base and J by 15 bases, leaving 19 bases between them. This CDR3 is 13 amino acids long. CDR1 is DFQATT and CDR2 is SNEGSKA in the germline V gene (reference sequence). CDR3 bases: TGCAGTGCTAGAGCCCCAGCCACCACTGGTCTGTTCTTC. It codes for CSARAPATTGLFF.

This clonotype occurred many times. V gene TRBV9 combines with J gene TRBJ2-3; no reliable D call. The CDR3 runs 13 residues. The V end lost 2 bases, the J end lost 5 bases, and 9 bases lay between the germline ends. Germline CDR1 and CDR2: SGDLS and YYNGEE. CDR3 protein: CASSVVAGDTQYF. The CDR3 DNA is TGTGCCAGCAGCGTTGTCGCCGGAGATACGCAGTATTTT.

This clonotype showed up many times. The V call is TRBV20-1, the J call TRBJ1-1, with D tentatively TRBD1 (5 bases). V lost 3 bases to trimming and J lost 0 bases, with 8 bases between them. The CDR3 has 13 residues. Germline CDR1 DFQATT, CDR2 SNEGSKA (reference sequence). CDR3 coding DNA: TGCAGTGCTAGGACAGCGATGAACACTGAAGCTTTCTTT. This sequence encodes CSARTAMNTEAFF.

This clonotype was counted ten times or more. J is TRBJ2-2 and V is TRBV5-1; D not certain. The germline V and J ends were trimmed by 0 bases and 2 bases, with 5 bases remaining between them. In germline, CDR1 is SGHRS, CDR2 YFSETQ. The CDR3 is made up of 14 amino acids. CDR3 nucleotides: TGCGCCAGCAGCTTGGACACAAACACCGGGGAGCTGTTTTTT. Translation gives CASSLDTNTGELFF.

Comment on this clonotype: This may come from a read error, since a much larger clone is one base off. V and J are TRBV7-4 and TRBJ2-3; no clear D gene. The CDR3 covers 16 residues. The V end was cut by 1 base, the J end by 0 bases, with 11 bases between. Per the germline V gene, CDR1 is SGHVT and CDR2 is SQSDAQ. CDR3 sequence (DNA): TGTGCCAGCAGCTTAGAGGCCAGCGAGAGCACAGATACGCAGTATTTT. This encodes CASSLEASESTDTQYF.

Comments on this clonotype: At one of its ends the junction is not consistent with the germline gene, which may arise from a read error. This chain uses TRBV6-4 with TRBJ1-1; 8 bases align to TRBD1. The CDR3 length is 16 residues. Per germline, CDR1 MRHNA and CDR2 SNTAGT. Written as DNA, the CDR3 is TGTGTCAGCAGTGACCCTCCCGACAGGGGAGAAACTGAAGCTTTCTTT. It is translated as CVSSDPPDRGETEAFF.

The chain uses TRBV29-1 and TRBJ1-4; D is ambiguous. The CDR3 contains 11 residues. Looked up from germline, CDR1 is SQVTM and CDR2 is ANQGSEA. V was pared by 7 bases and J by 5 bases, with 8 bases between. Here the CDR3 DNA reads TGCAGCGCCAGGAGCAATGAAAAACTGTTTTTT. Amino acid sequence: CSARSNEKLFF.

The genes are TRBV7-2 and TRBJ2-5; 9 bases align to TRBD1. V trimming: 3 bases; J trimming: 9 bases; junction bases outside the gene matches: 14. The CDR3 is 16 amino acids. The V gene's germline CDR1 is SGHTA and CDR2 FQGNSA. CDR3 DNA: TGTGCCAGCAGCTTGAAACAGGGGGCACTCCCGGGAGCCCAGTACTTC. This translates into CASSLKQGALPGAQYF.